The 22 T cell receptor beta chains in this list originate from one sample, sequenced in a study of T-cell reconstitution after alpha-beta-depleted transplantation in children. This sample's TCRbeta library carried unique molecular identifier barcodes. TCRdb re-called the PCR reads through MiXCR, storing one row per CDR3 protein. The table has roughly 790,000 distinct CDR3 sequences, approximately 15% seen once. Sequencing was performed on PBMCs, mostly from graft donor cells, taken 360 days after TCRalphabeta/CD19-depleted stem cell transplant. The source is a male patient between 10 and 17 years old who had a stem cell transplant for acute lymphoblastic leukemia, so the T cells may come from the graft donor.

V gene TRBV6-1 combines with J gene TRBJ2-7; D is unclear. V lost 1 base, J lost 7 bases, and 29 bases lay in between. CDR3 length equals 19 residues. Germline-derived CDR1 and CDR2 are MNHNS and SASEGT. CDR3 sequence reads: CASSEGSGLSSRTKREQYF. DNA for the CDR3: TGTGCCAGCAGTGAAGGCTCGGGCCTCTCTTCCAGAACTAAACGGGAGCAGTACTTC.

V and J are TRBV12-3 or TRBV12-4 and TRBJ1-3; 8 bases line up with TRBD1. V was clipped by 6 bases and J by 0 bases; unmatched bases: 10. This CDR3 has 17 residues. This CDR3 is CASSYVPGQVSGNTIYF. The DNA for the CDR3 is TGTGCCAGCAGCTATGTACCGGGACAGGTCTCTGGAAACACCATATATTTT.

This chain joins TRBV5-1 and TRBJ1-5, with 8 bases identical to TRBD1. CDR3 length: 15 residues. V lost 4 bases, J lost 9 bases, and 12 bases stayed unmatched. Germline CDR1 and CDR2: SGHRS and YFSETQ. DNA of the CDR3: TGCGCCAGCAGCATTTCGTGGGGACAGGCTGGGCCCCAGCATTTT. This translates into CASSISWGQAGPQHF.

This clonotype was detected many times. CDR3 residues: CASSLGRTGGNYEQYF. The CDR3 bases are TGTGCCAGCAGCTTAGGAAGGACAGGGGGTAACTACGAGCAGTACTTC. The gene calls are TRBV7-8 and TRBJ2-7; 10 bases map to TRBD1. Germline CDR1 reads SGHVS; CDR2 reads FQNEAQ. J was trimmed by 3 bases and V by 1 base; bases with no gene match: 6. The CDR3 is 16 amino acids.

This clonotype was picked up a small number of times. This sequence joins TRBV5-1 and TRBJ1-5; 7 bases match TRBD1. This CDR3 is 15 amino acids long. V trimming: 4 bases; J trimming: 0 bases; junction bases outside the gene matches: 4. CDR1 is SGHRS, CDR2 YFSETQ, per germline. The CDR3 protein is CASSAGQNSNQPQHF. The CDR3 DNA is TGCGCCAGCAGCGCGGGACAGAATAGCAATCAGCCCCAGCATTTT.

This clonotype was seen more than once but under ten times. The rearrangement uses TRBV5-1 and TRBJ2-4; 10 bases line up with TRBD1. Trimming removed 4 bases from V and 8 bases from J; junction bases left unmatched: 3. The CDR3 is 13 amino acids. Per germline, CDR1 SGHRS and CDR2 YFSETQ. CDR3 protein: CASSGDRGHIQYF. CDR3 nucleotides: TGCGCCAGCAGCGGGGACAGGGGTCACATTCAGTACTTC.

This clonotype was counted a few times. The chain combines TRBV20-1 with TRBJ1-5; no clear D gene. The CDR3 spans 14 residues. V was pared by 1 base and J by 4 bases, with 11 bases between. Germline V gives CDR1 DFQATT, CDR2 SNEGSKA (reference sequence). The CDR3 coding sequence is TGCAGTGCTAGAGGGGTGCAGCGAAATCAGCCCCAGCATTTT. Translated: CSARGVQRNQPQHF.

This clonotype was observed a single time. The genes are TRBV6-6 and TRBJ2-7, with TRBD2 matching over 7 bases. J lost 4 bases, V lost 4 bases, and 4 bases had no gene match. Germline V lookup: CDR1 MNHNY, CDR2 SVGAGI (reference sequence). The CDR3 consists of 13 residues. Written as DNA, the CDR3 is TGTGCCAGCAGTTTCAGCGGGATGTACGAGCAGTACTTC. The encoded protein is CASSFSGMYEQYF.

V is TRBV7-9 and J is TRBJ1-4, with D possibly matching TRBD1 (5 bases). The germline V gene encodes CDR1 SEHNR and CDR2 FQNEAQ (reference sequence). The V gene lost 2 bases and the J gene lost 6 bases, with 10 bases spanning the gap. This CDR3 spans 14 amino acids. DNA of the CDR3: TGTGCCAGCAGCTTACGGGGACCGGATGAAAAACTGTTTTTT. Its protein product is CASSLRGPDEKLFF.

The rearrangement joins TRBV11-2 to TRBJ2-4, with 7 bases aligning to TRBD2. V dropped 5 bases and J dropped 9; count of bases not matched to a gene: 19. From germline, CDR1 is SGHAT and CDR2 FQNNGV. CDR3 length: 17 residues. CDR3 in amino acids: CASSATPPGLPGCIQYF. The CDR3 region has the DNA TGTGCCAGCAGCGCCACCCCACCGGGACTACCGGGTTGCATTCAGTACTTC.

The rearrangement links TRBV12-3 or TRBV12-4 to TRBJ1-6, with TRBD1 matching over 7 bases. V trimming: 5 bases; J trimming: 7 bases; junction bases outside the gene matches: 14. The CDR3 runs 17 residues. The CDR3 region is CASSPRGGPRRNSPLHF. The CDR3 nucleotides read TGTGCCAGCAGTCCCAGGGGGGGGCCCCGGAGGAATTCACCCCTCCACTTT.

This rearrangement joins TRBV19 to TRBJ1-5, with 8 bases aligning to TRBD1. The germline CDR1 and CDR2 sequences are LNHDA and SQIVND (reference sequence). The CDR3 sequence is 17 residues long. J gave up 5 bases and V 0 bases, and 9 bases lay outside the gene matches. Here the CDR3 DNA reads TGTGCCAGTAGTATAGACCAAGGACAGGGACGGGATCAGCCCCAGCATTTT. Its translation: CASSIDQGQGRDQPQHF.

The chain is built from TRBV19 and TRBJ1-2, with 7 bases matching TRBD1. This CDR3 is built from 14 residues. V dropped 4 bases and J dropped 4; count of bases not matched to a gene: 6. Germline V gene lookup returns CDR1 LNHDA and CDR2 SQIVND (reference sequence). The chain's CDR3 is CASSTGTESYGYTF. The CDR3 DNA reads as TGTGCCAGTAGTACCGGGACAGAGAGCTATGGCTACACCTTC.

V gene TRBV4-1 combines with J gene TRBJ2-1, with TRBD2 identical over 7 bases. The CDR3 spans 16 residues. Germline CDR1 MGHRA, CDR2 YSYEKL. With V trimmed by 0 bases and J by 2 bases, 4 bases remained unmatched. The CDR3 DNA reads TGCGCCAGCAGCCAAGAGGTTGGGAGGGCCTACAATGAGCAGTTCTTC. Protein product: CASSQEVGRAYNEQFF.

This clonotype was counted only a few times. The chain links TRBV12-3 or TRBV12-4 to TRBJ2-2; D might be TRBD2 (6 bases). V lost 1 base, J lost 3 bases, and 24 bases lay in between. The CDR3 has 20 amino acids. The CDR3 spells CASSLERFLEGSGHTGELFF. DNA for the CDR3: TGTGCCAGCAGTTTAGAGCGATTTTTGGAGGGGAGCGGTCACACCGGGGAGCTGTTTTTT.

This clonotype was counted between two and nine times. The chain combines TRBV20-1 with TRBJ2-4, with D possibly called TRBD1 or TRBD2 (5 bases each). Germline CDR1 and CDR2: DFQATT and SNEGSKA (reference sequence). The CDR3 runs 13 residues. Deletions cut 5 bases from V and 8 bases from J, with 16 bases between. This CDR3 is CSAGGATRDIQYF. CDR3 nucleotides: TGCAGTGCTGGGGGAGCGACCCGGGACATTCAGTACTTC.

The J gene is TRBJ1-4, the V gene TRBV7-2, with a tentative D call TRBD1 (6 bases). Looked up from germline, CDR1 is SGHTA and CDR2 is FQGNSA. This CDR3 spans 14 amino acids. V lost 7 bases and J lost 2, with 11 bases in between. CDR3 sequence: CASTPGATNEKLFF. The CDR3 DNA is TGTGCCAGCACCCCAGGGGCGACTAATGAAAAACTGTTTTTT.

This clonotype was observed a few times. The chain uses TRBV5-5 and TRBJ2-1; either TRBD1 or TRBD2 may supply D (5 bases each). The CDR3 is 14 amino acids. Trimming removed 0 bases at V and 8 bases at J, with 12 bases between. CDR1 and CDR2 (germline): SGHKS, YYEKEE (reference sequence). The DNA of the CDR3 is TGTGCCAGCAGCTTGGCCTCTGAGGGGCATGAGCAGTTCTTC. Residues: CASSLASEGHEQFF.

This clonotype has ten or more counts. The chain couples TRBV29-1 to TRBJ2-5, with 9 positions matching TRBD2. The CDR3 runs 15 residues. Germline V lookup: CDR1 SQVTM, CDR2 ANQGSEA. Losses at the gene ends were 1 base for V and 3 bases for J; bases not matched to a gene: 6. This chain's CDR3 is CSVEAGIAGEETQYF. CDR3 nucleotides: TGCAGCGTTGAAGCTGGGATAGCGGGAGAAGAGACCCAGTACTTC.

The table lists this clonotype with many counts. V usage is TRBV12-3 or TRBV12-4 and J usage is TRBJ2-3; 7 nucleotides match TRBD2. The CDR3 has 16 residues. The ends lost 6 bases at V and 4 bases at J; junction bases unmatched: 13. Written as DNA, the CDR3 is TGTGCCAGCAGAACCCCGGGACTACCTACACCAGATACGCAGTATTTT. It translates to CASRTPGLPTPDTQYF.

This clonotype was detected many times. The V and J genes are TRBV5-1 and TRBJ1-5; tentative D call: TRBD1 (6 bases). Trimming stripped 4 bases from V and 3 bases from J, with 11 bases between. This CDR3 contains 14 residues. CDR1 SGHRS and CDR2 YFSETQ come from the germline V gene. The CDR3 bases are TGCGCCAGCAGCCTAGGACAGATCAATCAGCCCCAGCATTTT. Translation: CASSLGQINQPQHF. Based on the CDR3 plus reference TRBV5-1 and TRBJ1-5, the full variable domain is KAGVTQTPRYLIKTRGQQVTLSCSPISGHRSVSWYQQTPGQGLQFLFEYFSETQRNKGNFPGRFSGRQFSNSRSEMNVSTLELGDSALYLCASSLGQINQPQHFGDGTRLSIL.

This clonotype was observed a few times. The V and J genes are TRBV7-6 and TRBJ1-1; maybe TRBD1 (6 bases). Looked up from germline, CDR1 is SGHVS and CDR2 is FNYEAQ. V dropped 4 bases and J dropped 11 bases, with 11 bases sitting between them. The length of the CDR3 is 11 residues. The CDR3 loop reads CASSSRGRAFF. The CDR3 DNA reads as TGTGCCAGCAGCTCCAGGGGAAGGGCTTTCTTT.